This is a list of T cell receptor beta chains from one sample in a study of identical twins. TCRdb re-called the 5' RACE reads with MiXCR, one entry per CDR3 protein. Of roughly 720,000 distinct CDR3 sequences detected, approximately 18% appear once; the ten largest clones hold approximately 14%. In addition, the sample was reused for a study of T cells expressing NK-cell markers.

The sequenced sample consisted of PBMCs. These receptors originate from a woman aged 18-29 years in good health. Each CDR3 is given with its conserved first and last residue. A D gene is named only where the DNA matches it firmly. Expanded clones get a size class; other rows say once, few or many, or leave the size out.

clone size	V gene	J gene	D gene	CDR3 DNA	CDR3 protein
-	TRBV12-3/TRBV12-4	TRBJ2-7	TRBD2	TGTGCCAGCAGTTTATTGACTAGCGGAGAGCAGTACTTC	CASSLLTSGEQYF
few	TRBV3-1	TRBJ2-7	-	TGTGCCAGCAGCCGAGGGACATTAACCTACGAGCAGTACTTC	CASSRGTLTYEQYF
few	TRBV12-3/TRBV12-4	TRBJ2-1	-	TGTGCCAGCAGTTCCCGAGGAGGACAGTTCTTC	CASSSRGGQFF
few	TRBV14	TRBJ2-1	-	TGTGCCAGCAGCCAATCCCTCCCTTACTCCTACAATGAGCAGTTCTTC	CASSQSLPYSYNEQFF
-	TRBV10-3	TRBJ1-1	-	TGTGCCATCAGAGGGACGACTGAAGCTTTCTTT	CAIRGTTEAFF
-	TRBV20-1	TRBJ2-3	-	TGCAGTGCCAGGACCTTAGATACGCAGTATTTT	CSARTLDTQYF
few	TRBV9	TRBJ2-5	-	TGTGCCAGCAGCGTAGACCTGGGCCAAGAGACCCAGTACTTC	CASSVDLGQETQYF
few	TRBV20-1	TRBJ2-1	-	TGCAGTGCTAACATCGGCGGACTATCCTACAATGAGCAGTTCTTC	CSANIGGLSYNEQFF
-	TRBV20-1	TRBJ2-3	-	TGCAGTGCTAGAATAAGGGCAGATACGCAGTATTTT	CSARIRADTQYF
-	TRBV4-2	TRBJ2-3	TRBD2	TGTGCCAGCAGTCCTTACCCGAGCGGGACTCGCACAGATACGCAGTATTTT	CASSPYPSGTRTDTQYF
few	TRBV4-3	TRBJ2-1	-	TGCGCCAGCAGCCATAATTTCTACAATGAGCAGTTCTTC	CASSHNFYNEQFF
few	TRBV12-5	TRBJ1-2	TRBD1	TGTGCTAGTGGTCCGGACAGGGGAAATGGCTACACCTTC	CASGPDRGNGYTF
few	TRBV12-3/TRBV12-4	TRBJ2-2	-	TGTGCCAGCGTCTCCAGGGAGAACACCGGGGAGCTGTTTTTT	CASVSRENTGELFF
-	TRBV6-1	TRBJ2-7	-	TGTGCCAGCAGCTCCCCTTCACAGCTTTCCTACGAGCAGTACTTC	CASSSPSQLSYEQYF
-	TRBV5-1	TRBJ2-7	TRBD2	TGCGCCAGCAGCTCCGGGACTAGCGGAGCCTACGAGCAGTACTTC	CASSSGTSGAYEQYF
-	TRBV20-1	TRBJ1-5	-	TGCAGTGCTAGACAGGATAGCAATCAGCCCCAGCGTTTT	CSARQDSNQPQRF